Following are 5 T cell receptor beta chains from one sample sequenced in a study of molecular identifiers for immune sequencing clone quantification. TCRdb independently ran MiXCR on the PCR reads; one entry per CDR3 protein. The repertoire consists of hundreds of thousands of distinct CDR3 sequences, with 25% occurring once and the leading ten covering around 0.78%. Sequences were obtained from naive CD8+ T cells from blood, with Jurkat cell RNA spiked in. Subset described: FACS-sorted CD8+CD4-CCR7+CD45RA+ naive T cells. The receptors shown here come from a human donor in good health. Some libraries in this study had Jurkat cell RNA spiked in.

This clonotype was counted between two and nine times. J is TRBJ1-2 and V is TRBV12-3 or TRBV12-4; D is unclear. V shed 3 bases and J shed 4 bases, with 12 bases lying between them. There are 14 residues in the CDR3. This chain's CDR3 is CASSFSDGGYGYTF. The DNA for the CDR3 is TGTGCCAGCAGTTTTTCGGACGGAGGCTATGGCTACACCTTC.

The rearrangement uses TRBV29-1 and TRBJ2-1; 7 bases line up with TRBD2. The V segment lost 8 bases and the J segment 0 bases; nucleotides outside the gene matches: 10. CDR3 length: 15 amino acids. Germline loops: CDR1 SQVTM, CDR2 ANQGSEA. The CDR3 region is CSTAQRDSSYNEQFF. CDR3 nucleotide sequence: TGCAGCACTGCCCAGCGGGATAGCTCCTACAATGAGCAGTTCTTC.

Concerning this clonotype itself: A clone one base away is much larger, so this may be a read error. CDR3 in DNA: TGTGCCAGCAGCTTCGGGACAGACCAAGAGACCCAGTACTTC. It specifies CASSFGTDQETQYF. The chain is built from TRBV5-3 and TRBJ2-5, with 7 bases identical to TRBD1. TRBV5-3 is flagged as an ORF with uncertain function. The CDR3 is 14 residues long.

The DNA of the CDR3 is TGTGCCACCAGCAGAGATTTTATTTTAACCATGACAGAGAACACTGAAGCTTTCTTT. It specifies CATSRDFILTMTENTEAFF. The chain uses TRBV15 and TRBJ1-1, with D perhaps matching TRBD1 (5 bases). The ends were cut back, 0 bases at V and 1 base at J, with 21 bases in the middle. Germline assignment: CDR1 LNHNV and CDR2 YYDKDF (reference sequence). The CDR3 has 19 amino acids.

This chain connects TRBV14 to TRBJ2-7; D gene unclear. V lost 1 base to trimming and J lost 2 bases, with 9 bases between them. Per the germline V gene, CDR1 is SGHDN and CDR2 is FVKESK. The length of the CDR3 is 14 residues. The CDR3: CASSQGWGPYEQYF. The CDR3, as DNA: TGTGCCAGCAGCCAAGGCTGGGGTCCCTACGAGCAGTACTTC.